These T cell receptor beta chains were read from a single sample in a study of cytomegalovirus exposure and HLA in healthy donors. The repertoire was sequenced with immunoSEQ multiplex PCR; TCRdb's copy has only in-frame clones and lacks some. The repertoire holds a few hundred thousand clones, over 90% seen once, with about 1.5% in the top ten. Sequencing was performed on PBMCs. Every receptor here comes from a girl aged 2-10 years in good health and CMV-seronegative. CDR3s include the opening cysteine and the closing phenylalanine or tryptophan.

j_gene | v_gene | CDR3aa
TRBJ1-5 | TRBV10-3 | CAISESLQPQHF
TRBJ1-1 | TRBV9 | CASSAQGDYTEAFF
TRBJ2-1 | TRBV7-7 | CAAPRRDTPVTTYNEQFF
TRBJ2-5 | TRBV27 | CASRMDRGQQETQYF
TRBJ1-2 | TRBV6-5 | CASSYSQVPNYGYTF
TRBJ1-5 | TRBV6-6 | CASSYDRGQPQHF
TRBJ2-1 | TRBV20-1 | CSAGLDNEQFF
TRBJ2-7 | TRBV10-3 | CAISESTGGLYEQYF
TRBJ1-3 | TRBV6-5 | CASSPGGALGNTIYF
TRBJ2-6 | TRBV5-1 | CASRIHSSGANVLTF
TRBJ2-2 | TRBV1 | CTSSQDRGAGEVIGELFF
TRBJ2-7 | TRBV5-4 | CASSLYRDEQYF
TRBJ2-1 | TRBV7-8 | CASSFRVAGAFSYNEQFF
TRBJ1-2 | TRBV9 | CASSALTGTTDSSGYTF
TRBJ2-6 | TRBV7-9 | CASSFVAGANVLTF
TRBJ2-1 | TRBV11-2 | CASSLNWEGSSYNEQFF
TRBJ2-3 | TRBV5-1 | CASSPGTSQPPTDTQYF
TRBJ1-5 | TRBV28 | CASSFPGLNQPQHF